These 14 T cell receptor beta chains were sequenced from one sample in a study of OX40 agonist ivuxolimab in advanced cancers. This table comes from immunoSEQ multiplex PCR, and its TCRdb copy is limited to in-frame clones, with some not included. The sample yields 25,000 to 30,000 clones, 70% to 90% seen once. The sequenced sample was CD4+ or CD8+ T cells sorted from blood, obtained in a trial of the OX40 agonist ivuxolimab. All receptors come from an adult with an advanced solid tumor such as melanoma, head and neck, liver or kidney cancer.

The genes are TRBV28 and TRBJ1-5; 7 bases map to TRBD1. V trimming: 3 bases; J trimming: 7 bases; junction bases outside the gene matches: 6. The CDR3 has 14 residues. Germline loops: CDR1 MDHEN, CDR2 SYDVKM. Here the CDR3 DNA reads TGTGCCAGCAGTTTTGTGCAGGGGGGCCAGCCCCAGCATTTT. Translation gives CASSFVQGGQPQHF.

This clone appeared a few times. The chain combines TRBV5-5 with TRBJ1-4, with D unresolved. Germline V gene data show CDR1 as SGHKS and CDR2 as YYEKEE (reference sequence). The length of the CDR3 is 14 residues. V lost 6 bases and J lost 6, with 15 bases in between. CDR3 nucleotides: TGTGCCAGCACCCCACAATCGGGTTATGAAAAACTGTTTTTT. Translating gives CASTPQSGYEKLFF.

V and J are TRBV19 and TRBJ1-5; the D gene is possibly TRBD1 (6 bases). Between the trimmed V and J ends, which lost 7 bases and 2 bases, there was a span of 18 bases. Looked up from germline, CDR1 is LNHDA and CDR2 is SQIVND (reference sequence). The CDR3 has 16 amino acids. The CDR3 region has the DNA TGTGCCAGTACTGACGGGACACTTCCAGGCAATCAGCCCCAGCATTTT. As protein: CASTDGTLPGNQPQHF.

The chain couples TRBV11-2 to TRBJ2-1; D gene unclear. Per the germline V gene, CDR1 is SGHAT and CDR2 is FQNNGV. Trimming took 5 bases from V and 7 from J, leaving 15 bases between them. CDR3 length: 14 amino acids. This chain's CDR3 is CASSPIGEANEQFF. In DNA, the CDR3 is TGTGCCAGCAGCCCTATAGGAGAAGCGAATGAGCAGTTCTTC.

The V gene is TRBV19, the J gene TRBJ2-7; TRBD1 agrees at 8 bases. The CDR3 is 14 residues long. V lost 3 bases to trimming and J lost 3 bases; unmatched junction nucleotides: 4. Germline CDR1 reads LNHDA; CDR2 reads SQIVND (reference sequence). The CDR3 spells CASSMGQVHYEQYF. DNA of the CDR3: TGTGCCAGTAGTATGGGACAGGTCCACTACGAGCAGTACTTC. Drawing the rest from reference TRBV19 and TRBJ2-7, the complete variable domain is DGGITQSPKYLFRKEGQNVTLSCEQNLNHDAMYWYRQDPGQGLRLIYYSQIVNDFQKGDIAEGYSVSREKKESFPLTVTSAQKNPTAFYLCASSMGQVHYEQYFGPGTRLTVT.

The chain combines TRBV7-9 with TRBJ1-2; possibly TRBD1 for D (5 bases). V dropped 2 bases and J dropped 12 bases, with 10 bases sitting between them. Germline CDR1 SEHNR, CDR2 FQNEAQ (reference sequence). This CDR3 region has 11 residues. DNA for the CDR3: TGTGCCAGCAGCTTACAGGGAATTCACACCTTC. This sequence encodes CASSLQGIHTF. Supplemented by reference TRBV7-9 and TRBJ1-2, the full variable domain reads DTGVSQNPRHKITKRGQNVTFRCDPISEHNRLYWYRQTLGQGPEFLTYFQNEAQLEKSRLLSDRFSAERPKGSFSTLEIQRTEQGDSAMYLCASSLQGIHTFGSGTRLTVV.

The chain joins TRBV5-1 to TRBJ1-1; no clear D gene. Between the trimmed V and J ends, which lost 4 bases and 4 bases, there was a span of 26 bases. In germline, CDR1 is SGHRS, CDR2 YFSETQ. The CDR3 totals 18 residues. CDR3 protein: CASSPEGRPRGLGTEAFF. The CDR3 DNA follows: TGCGCCAGCAGCCCAGAGGGCAGGCCCCGCGGGTTGGGCACTGAAGCTTTCTTT. The variable domain in full, completed from reference TRBV5-1 and TRBJ1-1, reads KAGVTQTPRYLIKTRGQQVTLSCSPISGHRSVSWYQQTPGQGLQFLFEYFSETQRNKGNFPGRFSGRQFSNSRSEMNVSTLELGDSALYLCASSPEGRPRGLGTEAFFGQGTRLTVV.

The chain carries TRBV5-1 and TRBJ2-7; 8 bases match TRBD2. V trimming: 1 base; J trimming: 6 bases; junction bases outside the gene matches: 6. Germline CDR1 and CDR2: SGHRS and YFSETQ. This CDR3 comprises 14 residues. The CDR3 protein is CASSLWSGGVEQYF. Here the CDR3 DNA reads TGCGCCAGCAGCTTGTGGAGCGGGGGTGTCGAGCAGTACTTC.

The J gene is TRBJ2-1, the V gene TRBV4-3; no reliable D call. The germline CDR1 and CDR2 sequences are LGHNA and YSLEER. V gave up 1 base and J gave up 9 bases, with 4 bases separating them. This CDR3 is 11 amino acids long. CDR3 sequence reads: CASSQGGEQFF. CDR3 nucleotide sequence: TGCGCCAGCAGCCAAGGGGGTGAGCAGTTCTTC.

The V and J genes are TRBV9 and TRBJ2-2; D not resolved. Germline CDR1 and CDR2: SGDLS and YYNGEE. V lost 4 bases and J lost 6, with 10 bases in between. The CDR3 is 13 amino acids. The CDR3 region is CASSWTESGELFF. CDR3 DNA: TGTGCCAGCAGCTGGACCGAGTCCGGGGAGCTGTTTTTT.

The J gene is TRBJ1-1, the V gene TRBV5-1, with no clear D. This CDR3 has 13 amino acids. CDR1 is SGHRS, CDR2 YFSETQ, per germline. V was pared by 5 bases and J by 5 bases, with 13 bases between. CDR3 region: CASSSVEGTEAFF. The CDR3 DNA reads as TGCGCCAGCAGTAGTGTGGAGGGAACTGAAGCTTTCTTT.

This chain links TRBV7-9 with TRBJ2-2; the D gene is possibly TRBD2 (6 bases). With 6 bases removed from V and 1 base from J, the gap between germline ends came to 12 bases. Germline values: CDR1 SEHNR, CDR2 FQNEAQ (reference sequence). This CDR3 comprises 15 residues. The CDR3 nucleotides read TGTGCCAGCAGTAAGGGACTGCAGAACACCGGGGAGCTGTTTTTT. This sequence encodes CASSKGLQNTGELFF.

The rearrangement uses TRBV28 and TRBJ2-1, with D possibly being TRBD2 (6 bases). The ends were cut back, 5 bases at V and 1 base at J, with 12 bases in the middle. The CDR3 has 15 residues. Germline CDR1 reads MDHEN; CDR2 reads SYDVKM. The CDR3 sequence: CASSPRGVSYNEQFF. DNA of the CDR3: TGTGCCAGCAGTCCCCGCGGGGTTTCCTACAATGAGCAGTTCTTC.

The DNA for the CDR3 is TGCGCCAGCAGCCACGGGACTAGCGCCTCCTACGAGCAGTACTTC. Translating it yields CASSHGTSASYEQYF. The V gene is TRBV4-3, the J gene TRBJ2-7, with TRBD2 matching over 10 bases. The CDR3 is 15 amino acids. Germline V CDR1 and CDR2: LGHNA, YSLEER. J lost 0 bases, V lost 3 bases, and 2 bases had no gene match.